This T cell receptor beta chain was obtained from a study of cytomegalovirus exposure and HLA in healthy donors. The V gene's germline CDR1 is LNHDA and CDR2 SQIVND (reference sequence). The CDR3 loop spans 18 amino acids. The V and J ends lost 5 bases and 3 bases, in that order; junction bases with no gene match: 13. Researchers ran the PCR with 60 Vbeta and 13 Jbeta primers. TCRdb's copy holds only in-frame clones and misses some; the assay was immunoSEQ multiplex PCR. In the table there are 100,000 to 150,000 clones, 60% to 80% of which are singletons. The J gene is TRBJ2-3, the V gene TRBV19; TRBD2 matches at 11 bases. Material for sequencing was PBMCs. The TCR sequence derives from a male donor in good health and CMV-seronegative. CDR3: CASSRQGLAGGITDTQYF. Here the CDR3 DNA reads TGTGCCAGTAGTCGACAGGGGCTAGCGGGGGGTATAACAGATACGCAGTATTTT.